The TCR beta chain described here comes from a study of cytomegalovirus exposure and HLA in healthy donors. In germline, CDR1 is SGHRS, CDR2 YFSETQ. This CDR3 has 16 residues. V was pared by 4 bases and J by 11 bases, with 15 bases of the junction left unmatched. The primer mix had 60 Vbeta and 13 Jbeta primers. Sequenced by immunoSEQ multiplex PCR; TCRdb stores in-frame clones only, minus some. Among around 90,000 clones, approximately 60% were seen once, and the ten largest hold roughly 5.5%. This TCR was sampled from a boy aged 5-17 years in good health and CMV-seropositive. Sequencing used PBMCs. This rearrangement joins TRBV5-1 to TRBJ2-3, with TRBD2 matching over 11 bases. CDR3 protein: CASSLSGGAAGWEQYF. The CDR3 DNA is TGCGCCAGCAGCCTTAGCGGGGGGGCCGCCGGTTGGGAGCAGTATTTT.